The TCR beta chain described here comes from a study of metastatic and nonmetastatic thyroid tumors (dated by TCRdb to the early 2020s). At the level of the whole study: For patients with malignant and with benign thyroid disease, the researchers compared repertoires between peripheral blood samples and tumor or nodule tissue samples.

The library was produced with PCR. The sequencing machine was an Illumina HiSeq 4000. High-throughput sequencing was used to profile the TCR beta-chain CDR3 region of each patient. Regarding the original processing steps: CDR3 differences across clinicopathological groups were used to build a classifier for discriminating distant-metastatic papillary thyroid cancer patients. Repertoire diversity was assessed with the Shannon index, and tumor-blood repertoire similarity with the Morisita-Horn index. TCRdb's own reprocessing of the public reads used fastp at Q25 and MiXCR and kept productive beta chains. The V and J calls were not made by the authors but by TCRdb's processing. Counted in this sample were tens of thousands of clones; roughly 12% of them appeared once. In total, the top ten clones hold 11% of the sample. Ten or more counts support this clone. It lacks a known antigen. Base qualities are not provided; no much larger clone lies one nucleotide away.

Reading the germline V gene (reference sequence) gives CDR1 MNHEY and CDR2 SMNVEV. V was cut back by 6 bases and J by 17 bases, leaving a gap of 19 bases between them. The CDR3 sequence holds 12 residues, the cysteine and phenylalanine included. Only the CDR3 DNA stays, 36 bases, in frame from base 1. No patient had received any treatment before thyroid surgery. The study retrospectively analysed patient clinical samples collected from about 2012 to 2018 using T-cell receptor beta sequencing. Study-wide findings and limitations: In both blood and tumor samples, TCR beta diversity was reported to be significantly higher in malignant tumors than in benign nodules.

Sequencing was done on a sample of blood. This sequence originates from a female donor with papillary thyroid cancer or a benign thyroid nodule (not recorded which). Some clones in this sample may be carry-over from other donors' samples. The receptor chain draws on TRBV27 and TRBJ1-4, with TRBD1 perhaps the D gene, on 5 matching bases. The CDR3 amino acid sequence is: CASSSLGGERFF. Here is the DNA: TGTGCCAGCAGCTCCTTGGGGGGAGAACGATTTTTT.